Listed below are T cell receptor beta chains from one sample, sequenced in a study of cytomegalovirus exposure and HLA in healthy donors. Profiled with immunoSEQ multiplex PCR; TCRdb holds only in-frame clones, not every one. The sample has 45,000 to 65,000 clones, approximately 70% seen once. Input material: PBMCs. Receptor source: a man younger than 35 in good health and CMV-seronegative. The CDR3 runs from the conserved cysteine through the conserved F or W. The D gene is left open where the match is weak. Clone sizes are given selectively: once, few, many, or a class where the clone is expanded.

cdr3_nt,cdr3_aa,j_call,clone_size,d_call,v_call
TGTGCCAGTAGTTCCGGGACAGATATACGACAGCCCCAGCATTTT,CASSSGTDIRQPQHF,TRBJ1-5,few,TRBD1,TRBV19
TGTGCCAGTAGCACGACAGGGAATCAGCCCCAGCATTTT,CASSTTGNQPQHF,TRBJ1-5,.,TRBD1,TRBV19
TGTGCCAGCCTTCTTGGGAACAGGCGGAACACTGAAGCTTTCTTT,CASLLGNRRNTEAFF,TRBJ1-1,.,.,TRBV28
TGTGCCAGCAGCCGTGGGAGAGAAGGGGAAAAACTGTTTTTT,CASSRGREGEKLFF,TRBJ1-4,few,.,TRBV5-6
TGCGCCAGCAGCCAAGTGACAGGTTTTGAGCAGTTCTTC,CASSQVTGFEQFF,TRBJ2-1,few,.,TRBV4-1
TGCGCCAGCAGCTTGGGAGGGACAGGCTCCTACTACGAGCAGTACTTC,CASSLGGTGSYYEQYF,TRBJ2-7,.,TRBD1,TRBV5-1
TGCGCCAGCAGCCAATTCGGAGGCAGGCAGTTCTTC,CASSQFGGRQFF,TRBJ2-1,.,.,TRBV4-3
TGTGCCACCAGCAGCCCCCCGGGGGATGAGCAGTTCTTC,CATSSPPGDEQFF,TRBJ2-1,.,.,TRBV15
TGTGCCAGCAGGGCTTCCGGGACAAGTTACGAGCAGTACTTC,CASRASGTSYEQYF,TRBJ2-7,.,.,TRBV5-6
TGTGCCAGCAGTGTCCGGGACTCCTACGAGCAGTACTTC,CASSVRDSYEQYF,TRBJ2-7,.,.,TRBV2
TGCGCCAGCAGCCCCAGACAGGGATCAGGCTACGAGCAGTACTTC,CASSPRQGSGYEQYF,TRBJ2-7,.,TRBD1,TRBV5-1
TGTGCCAGCAGCTTAGACTGGGGGGAGAGAGAAGCTTTCTTT,CASSLDWGEREAFF,TRBJ1-1,.,.,TRBV7-8
TGTGCCAGCAGTTTAGAGACAGGGTTTAGGGAGGGCTACACCTTC,CASSLETGFREGYTF,TRBJ1-2,.,TRBD1,TRBV28
TGTGCCAGCAGTTACAGATCGGACACTGAAGCTTTCTTT,CASSYRSDTEAFF,TRBJ1-1,.,.,TRBV27
TGTGCCAGCACCCAGGGACAGAACAATCAGCCCCAGCATTTT,CASTQGQNNQPQHF,TRBJ1-5,.,TRBD1,TRBV7-2
TGTGCCAGCAGCCGCAGGGGAAGCGGGAGCGAGCAGTACTTC,CASSRRGSGSEQYF,TRBJ2-7,few,TRBD2,TRBV11-1
TGTGCCAGCAGCTGGACTAGCGGAATGAACAATGAGCAGTTCTTC,CASSWTSGMNNEQFF,TRBJ2-1,.,TRBD2,TRBV7-9
TGTGCCAGCAGCCTAGGCGTTACAGATACGCAGTATTTT,CASSLGVTDTQYF,TRBJ2-3,once,.,TRBV27
TGTGCCAGCAGCTTACAACCGGGATTGGGGACCCAGTACTTC,CASSLQPGLGTQYF,TRBJ2-5,.,.,TRBV7-3
TGTGCCAGCAGTTACTTGGCAGGGAACACTGAAGCTTTCTTT,CASSYLAGNTEAFF,TRBJ1-1,.,.,TRBV6-5
TGTGCCAGCACCCGGACAGGGAGCTATGGCTACACCTTC,CASTRTGSYGYTF,TRBJ1-2,.,TRBD1,TRBV27
TGTGCCACCTTAGCAGGGGACGGGGAGGGTGAAGCTTTCTTT,CATLAGDGEGEAFF,TRBJ1-1,.,.,TRBV15
TGTGCCAGCAGGGTTTGGGTTAGCTACAACGAGCAGTACTTC,CASRVWVSYNEQYF,TRBJ2-7,.,.,TRBV2
TGTGCCAGCAGCCCCGGGGGGAATGGCTACACCTTC,CASSPGGNGYTF,TRBJ1-2,.,.,TRBV6-4
TGTGCCACCAGCAGGAGGGGGTACGAGCAGTACTTC,CATSRRGYEQYF,TRBJ2-7,.,.,TRBV15
TGCGCCAGCAGCCAAGATCCGGGGATAAGGAGAAACACCATATATTTT,CASSQDPGIRRNTIYF,TRBJ1-3,.,.,TRBV4-1
TGCGCCAGCAGTCAAACTAGCGGGAGAGATACGCAGTATTTT,CASSQTSGRDTQYF,TRBJ2-3,.,TRBD2,TRBV23-1
TGTGCCACCAGCAGGGGGATTACAGGGGACGAGCAGTACTTC,CATSRGITGDEQYF,TRBJ2-7,.,TRBD1,TRBV15
TGCGCCAGCAGCCAAGATAGTACGGGGAACACTGAAGCTTTCTTT,CASSQDSTGNTEAFF,TRBJ1-1,.,.,TRBV4-3
TGTGCCAGCAGTTACTCGACGGGATCGGCCTACAATGAGCAGTTCTTC,CASSYSTGSAYNEQFF,TRBJ2-1,few,.,TRBV6-5
TGTGCCAGCAGCCATAGTCAGGGTGGAGCCAACTATGGCTACACCTTC,CASSHSQGGANYGYTF,TRBJ1-2,.,.,TRBV4-2
TGTGCCATCAGTGAGGGACAGACAACCTCCTACAATGAGCAGTTCTTC,CAISEGQTTSYNEQFF,TRBJ2-1,.,.,TRBV10-3
TGTGCCAGCAGCGTGGACCAGCAGGGGGGTATTCTCGACGAGCAGTACTTC,CASSVDQQGGILDEQYF,TRBJ2-7,.,.,TRBV9
TGCAGCGCCGGGACAGGGGGCCCCCCTAACTATGGCTACACCTTC,CSAGTGGPPNYGYTF,TRBJ1-2,.,TRBD1,TRBV29-1
TGTGCCAGCAGCTTTAGCGCTAGCGGGACTTACAATGAGCAGTTCTTC,CASSFSASGTYNEQFF,TRBJ2-1,few,TRBD2,TRBV7-9
TGTGCCACAGAGACAGGGAACTATGGCTACACCTTC,CATETGNYGYTF,TRBJ1-2,.,TRBD1,TRBV6-1
TGCGCCAGCAGCCCAGGGCCCTCCGGGGCTTTCTTT,CASSPGPSGAFF,TRBJ1-1,once,.,TRBV5-1
TGTGCCAGCAGCAAAGCACCGGGGTCCGAAAGGAGCACTGAAGCTTTCTTT,CASSKAPGSERSTEAFF,TRBJ1-1,.,.,TRBV21-1
TGTGCCTGGCACCAGGGGGCAGGGACCGGGGAGCTGTTTTTT,CAWHQGAGTGELFF,TRBJ2-2,once,TRBD1,TRBV30
TGTGCCAGCAGCAAAACCGGGACATCGAACAATGAGCAGTTCTTC,CASSKTGTSNNEQFF,TRBJ2-1,.,.,TRBV9
TGTGCCAGCAGCGTAGATGGTGTTGGCGGGGGGATTTCCTACAATGAGCAGTTCTTC,CASSVDGVGGGISYNEQFF,TRBJ2-1,.,TRBD2,TRBV9
TGCAGCGTTTGGCAATCGACTAGCGGGGTATACGAGCAGTACTTC,CSVWQSTSGVYEQYF,TRBJ2-7,.,TRBD2,TRBV29-1
TGTGCCAGCAGTGAATACGGGAGCCCCTACAATGAGCAGTTCTTC,CASSEYGSPYNEQFF,TRBJ2-1,.,.,TRBV25-1
TGCGCCAGCAGCCAGTTGCTCGGACAGGGAAACACCATATATTTT,CASSQLLGQGNTIYF,TRBJ1-3,.,.,TRBV4-1
TGTGCCTGGATAAGAGGCTCCTATGGCTACACCTTC,CAWIRGSYGYTF,TRBJ1-2,.,.,TRBV30
TGTGCCATCAGTGAGTCAGTTAGATCAGATACGCAGTATTTT,CAISESVRSDTQYF,TRBJ2-3,.,.,TRBV10-3
TGTGCCAGCAGTTCAACCGGGACTAGCGGGAGTGAGCAGTTCTTC,CASSSTGTSGSEQFF,TRBJ2-1,.,TRBD2,TRBV28
TGCGCCAGCAGCCTGGGAACCAGTTCAACCTACGAGCAGTACTTC,CASSLGTSSTYEQYF,TRBJ2-7,.,.,TRBV5-1
TGTGCCAGCAGTGAAATTCTTCAGGGTCCGAATTCACCCCTCCACTTT,CASSEILQGPNSPLHF,TRBJ1-6,.,.,TRBV2
TGTGCCAGCAGAGTACCGGGACAGTGGAACACTGAAGCTTTCTTT,CASRVPGQWNTEAFF,TRBJ1-1,.,TRBD1,TRBV6-6
TGTGCCAGCAGCCGGGACAGGGGGCGCGAGCAGTACTTC,CASSRDRGREQYF,TRBJ2-7,.,TRBD1,TRBV6-5
TGTGCCAGCAGCTTAGCGGGCAGGGGGTACGACGAGCAGTACTTC,CASSLAGRGYDEQYF,TRBJ2-7,.,TRBD1,TRBV7-9
TGTGCCAGCAGCTTAGTCGGACTAGCAGGCGGGGAGACCCAGTACTTC,CASSLVGLAGGETQYF,TRBJ2-5,.,TRBD2,TRBV7-9
TGCGCCAGCAGCCAAGAAGGGAGGGGGATCGGTGAAAAACTGTTTTTT,CASSQEGRGIGEKLFF,TRBJ1-4,.,.,TRBV4-3
TGTGCCATTAGCGGACAGGGGGCAGCTACCGGGGAGCTGTTTTTT,CAISGQGAATGELFF,TRBJ2-2,.,TRBD1,TRBV10-3
TGTGCCAGCAGCGTATGGGGCGGTGAGCAGTTCTTC,CASSVWGGEQFF,TRBJ2-1,few,.,TRBV9
TGTGCCGGCCATAATCCAGGGTACACCTATGGCTACACCTTC,CAGHNPGYTYGYTF,TRBJ1-2,.,.,TRBV30
TGTGCCAGCAGGGGGCAGGCAGAGACCCAGTACTTC,CASRGQAETQYF,TRBJ2-5,.,.,TRBV4-2
TGCGCCAGCAGCTTGGGGGACAGTTTGACAGATACGCAGTATTTT,CASSLGDSLTDTQYF,TRBJ2-3,.,TRBD1,TRBV5-1
TGTGCCAGCAGCTTGGGAGAACGGCCGCAGTCACGACCAGATACGCAGTATTTT,CASSLGERPQSRPDTQYF,TRBJ2-3,.,.,TRBV7-2